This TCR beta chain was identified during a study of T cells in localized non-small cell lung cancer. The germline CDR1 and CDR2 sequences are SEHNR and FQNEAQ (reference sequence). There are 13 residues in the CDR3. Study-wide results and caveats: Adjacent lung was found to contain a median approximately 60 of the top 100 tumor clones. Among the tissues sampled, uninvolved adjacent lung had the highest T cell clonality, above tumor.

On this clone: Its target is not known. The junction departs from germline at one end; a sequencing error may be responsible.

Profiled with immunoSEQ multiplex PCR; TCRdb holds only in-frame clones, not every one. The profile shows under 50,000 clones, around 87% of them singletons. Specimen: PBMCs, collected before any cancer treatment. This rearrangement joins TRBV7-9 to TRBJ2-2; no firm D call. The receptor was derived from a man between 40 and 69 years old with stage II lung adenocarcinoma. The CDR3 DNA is TGTGCCAGCAGCTTAGGGAACCCCGGGGAGCTGTTTTTT. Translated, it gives CASSLGNPGELFF. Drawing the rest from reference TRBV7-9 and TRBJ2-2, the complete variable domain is DTGVSQNPRHKITKRGQNVTFRCDPISEHNRLYWYRQTLGQGPEFLTYFQNEAQLEKSRLLSDRFSAERPKGSFSTLEIQRTEQGDSAMYLCASSLGNPGELFFGEGSRLTVL.